The next 32 T cell receptor beta chains were all read from a single sample in a study of shared clonotypes between healthy human individuals. The data were produced by immunoSEQ multiplex PCR, yet TCRdb's version contains in-frame clones alone and is incomplete. The table records some 2,400,000 clones, 95% of them present only once. Sequenced input: naive CD4+ T cells sorted from blood. Subset meaning: CD45RA+ positively selected. The receptor set was obtained from a man in his late teens or twenties in good health.

The V call is TRBV5-6, the J call TRBJ2-7; D not resolved. The ends were cut back, 4 bases at V and 3 bases at J, with 14 bases in the middle. Germline V lookup: CDR1 SGHDT, CDR2 YYEEEE. The CDR3 length is 14 residues. CDR3 DNA sequence: TGTGCCAGCAGCCCCGGGCAGGTAATCTACGAGCAGTACTTC. Translating it yields CASSPGQVIYEQYF.

Concerning this clone itself: This same CDR3 is encoded by further DNA sequences in the sample. This chain uses TRBV5-1 with TRBJ2-5; TRBD1 is a possible D gene (5 bases). V was cut by 0 bases and J by 1 base, with 7 bases left in between. Germline V lookup: CDR1 SGHRS, CDR2 YFSETQ. The CDR3 length is 14 residues. In DNA form, the CDR3 reads TGCGCCAGCAGCTTGGCAGGGTCCCAAGAGACCCAGTACTTC. Its protein is CASSLAGSQETQYF.

The V and J genes are TRBV5-4 and TRBJ2-3; 8 nucleotides line up with TRBD1. CDR1 SGHNT and CDR2 YYREEE come from the germline V gene (reference sequence). J was trimmed by 12 bases and V by 4 bases; bases with no gene match: 10. The CDR3 spans 13 residues. CDR3: CASSLAQDRDQYF. The CDR3 region has the DNA TGTGCCAGCAGCCTCGCCCAGGACAGGGATCAGTATTTT.

The rearrangement links TRBV30 to TRBJ2-5; a weak D match, TRBD1 (5 bases). The CDR3 has 15 amino acids. Trimming shortened V by 3 bases and J by 6 bases, and 20 bases separated the two germline ends. CDR1 GTSNPN and CDR2 SVGIG come from the germline V gene (reference sequence). CDR3 sequence reads: CAWSPDIDGRQTQYF. The CDR3 DNA is TGTGCCTGGAGCCCGGACATCGATGGCCGGCAGACCCAGTACTTC.

The chain recombines TRBV19 with TRBJ1-2; TRBD1 agrees at 7 bases. CDR3 length: 15 amino acids. The V and J ends lost 5 bases and 7 bases, in that order; junction bases with no gene match: 13. Germline V gene lookup returns CDR1 LNHDA and CDR2 SQIVND (reference sequence). The CDR3 sequence: CASSQSKAGGVGYTF. The CDR3 DNA is TGTGCCAGTAGTCAGTCTAAGGCAGGGGGAGTTGGCTACACCTTC.

The chain is built from TRBV30 and TRBJ1-3, with D uncertain. CDR1 is GTSNPN, CDR2 SVGIG, per germline (reference sequence). Between the trimmed V and J ends, which lost 4 bases and 1 base, there was a span of 14 bases. The CDR3 length is 15 residues. CDR3 residues: CAWTLGGESGNTIYF. In DNA, the CDR3 is TGTGCCTGGACCTTAGGTGGGGAGTCTGGAAACACCATATATTTT.

The genes are TRBV5-4 and TRBJ2-3, with unresolved D. Germline V gene sequence: CDR1 SGHNT, CDR2 YYREEE (reference sequence). The CDR3 contains 14 residues. Trimming cost V 4 bases and J 3 bases, with 12 bases left between them. Here the CDR3 reads CASSLMGSTDTQYF. Written as DNA, the CDR3 is TGTGCCAGCAGCCTGATGGGTTCTACAGATACGCAGTATTTT.

The chain uses TRBV4-2 and TRBJ2-3; 8 bases fit TRBD2. There are 17 residues in the CDR3. J was trimmed by 5 bases and V by 1 base; bases with no gene match: 11. Germline V gene lookup returns CDR1 LGHNA and CDR2 YNFKEQ. The CDR3 DNA sequence: TGTGCCAGCAGCCAAGCGAGTGTCCGGGGGGGCGGAGATACGCAGTATTTT. Protein: CASSQASVRGGGDTQYF.

J is TRBJ1-4 and V is TRBV5-4; a weak D match, TRBD1 (6 bases). Trimming cost V 1 base and J 5 bases, with 12 bases left between them. CDR1 is SGHNT, CDR2 YYREEE, per germline (reference sequence). The CDR3 runs to 15 residues. In DNA, the CDR3 is TGTGCCAGCAGCTTGTGGCAGGGGTCGAATGAAAAACTGTTTTTT. Translating gives CASSLWQGSNEKLFF.

The chain recombines TRBV5-1 with TRBJ2-5, with 7 bases lining up with TRBD1. V shed 0 bases and J 4 bases; nucleotides not matched to a gene: 15. This CDR3 comprises 18 residues. Germline V gene lookup returns CDR1 SGHRS and CDR2 YFSETQ. CDR3 loop: CASSLGGQVLIRGETQYF. CDR3 coding DNA: TGCGCCAGCAGCTTGGGAGGACAGGTATTAATAAGAGGAGAGACCCAGTACTTC.

This clone was picked up a small number of times. The sample holds other DNA sequences that translate to the same CDR3. The chain uses TRBV7-2 and TRBJ2-7; no clear D. V was cut by 0 bases and J by 4 bases, with 4 bases left in between. The CDR3 has 12 residues. Germline V lookup: CDR1 SGHTA, CDR2 FQGNSA. The CDR3 DNA follows: TGTGCCAGCAGCTTAGCGCTTTACGAGCAGTACTTC. This codes for CASSLALYEQYF.

V and J are TRBV5-1 and TRBJ1-1; tentative D call: TRBD1 (6 bases). CDR1 and CDR2 (germline): SGHRS, YFSETQ. The CDR3 is made up of 16 amino acids. V was shortened by 3 bases and J by 1 base, with 16 bases between the two germline ends. The CDR3 reads CASSYTGTPSNTEAFF. CDR3 sequence (DNA): TGCGCCAGCAGCTATACCGGGACACCATCGAACACTGAAGCTTTCTTT.

V and J are TRBV7-9 and TRBJ1-2, with 7 bases aligning to TRBD1. Germline-derived CDR1 and CDR2 are SEHNR and FQNEAQ (reference sequence). V was clipped by 2 bases and J by 8 bases; unmatched bases: 8. This CDR3 has 14 amino acids. CDR3 residues: CASSLRFYRGGYTF. DNA of the CDR3: TGTGCCAGCAGCTTAAGGTTTTACAGGGGCGGCTACACCTTC.

A remark on this clone: Other nucleotide sequences in the sample specify the same CDR3. The chain carries TRBV10-3 and TRBJ2-1; TRBD2 matches 10 bases. CDR3 length: 13 residues. The V gene's germline CDR1 is ENHRY and CDR2 SYGVKD. Losses at the gene ends were 11 bases for V and 0 bases for J; bases not matched to a gene: 1. CDR3 protein: CASSGGSYNEQFF. CDR3 sequence (DNA): TGTGCCTCTAGCGGGGGCTCCTACAATGAGCAGTTCTTC.

The rearrangement links TRBV10-1 to TRBJ2-1; 8 bases map to TRBD1. This CDR3 region has 13 residues. Germline CDR1 reads WNHNN; CDR2 reads SYGVQD (reference sequence). The J segment lost 7 bases and the V segment lost 6 bases, leaving 5 bases of the junction unmatched. Written as DNA, the CDR3 is TGCGCCAGCAGCCGGACAGGGATGAATGAGCAGTTCTTC. Protein: CASSRTGMNEQFF.

J is TRBJ1-4 and V is TRBV25-1; 8 nucleotides match TRBD1. V lost 4 bases and J lost 7; bases outside the gene matches: 8. The CDR3 is 15 residues long. CDR1 MGHDK and CDR2 SYGVNS come from the germline V gene. CDR3 in amino acids: CASSVLDRDGEKLFF. The CDR3 nucleotides read TGTGCCAGCAGTGTCCTGGACAGGGACGGTGAAAAACTGTTTTTT.

J is TRBJ2-7 and V is TRBV2; TRBD1 is a possible D gene (7 bases). This CDR3 is 13 amino acids long. V lost 6 bases and J lost 1, with 10 bases in between. Germline CDR1 SNHLY, CDR2 FYNNEI. As DNA, the CDR3 is TGTGCCAGCAGGGAGGGGGCATCCTACGAGCAGTACTTC. Translating gives CASREGASYEQYF.

This clone was seen only once. CDR3 region: CAISATGLVSGNTIYF. CDR3 in DNA: TGTGCCATCAGTGCTACAGGCCTAGTCTCTGGAAACACCATATATTTT. V gene TRBV10-3 combines with J gene TRBJ1-3; possible D gene TRBD1, 5 bases. Between the trimmed V and J ends, which lost 4 bases and 0 bases, there was a span of 13 bases. The CDR3 contains 16 residues. The germline gives CDR1 ENHRY, CDR2 SYGVKD.

The J gene is TRBJ2-4, the V gene TRBV6-1; 12 nucleotides line up with TRBD2. Germline CDR1 reads MNHNS; CDR2 reads SASEGT. This CDR3 is 18 amino acids long. The J segment lost 7 bases and the V segment lost 0 bases, leaving 10 bases of the junction unmatched. CDR3 residues: CASSEARLAGAPWNIQYF. The CDR3 bases are TGTGCCAGCAGTGAAGCAAGACTAGCGGGAGCCCCCTGGAACATTCAGTACTTC.

This chain uses TRBV5-1 with TRBJ1-1, with no clear D. The length of the CDR3 is 14 residues. Trimming left V 1 base short and J 4 bases short, with 11 bases between. Germline V gene sequence: CDR1 SGHRS, CDR2 YFSETQ. This CDR3 is CASSLILESTEAFF. The CDR3 coding sequence is TGCGCCAGCAGCTTGATTCTGGAGAGCACTGAAGCTTTCTTT.

This chain connects TRBV4-1 to TRBJ2-2; the match to TRBD2 covers 10 bases. V lost 4 bases and J lost 5; bases outside the gene matches: 13. The germline CDR1 and CDR2 sequences are MGHRA and YSYEKL. CDR3 length: 18 residues. The CDR3 is CASSPYELAGAYTGELFF. CDR3 nucleotide sequence: TGCGCCAGCAGCCCTTATGAGCTAGCGGGGGCCTATACCGGGGAGCTGTTTTTT.

The chain uses TRBV6-4 and TRBJ1-6; D perhaps matches TRBD1 (5 bases). From germline, CDR1 is MRHNA and CDR2 SNTAGT. The CDR3 covers 16 residues. The ends were cut back, 2 bases at V and 8 bases at J, with 16 bases in the middle. CDR3 loop: CASSDHHGNRYSPLHF. For the CDR3, the DNA is TGTGCCAGCAGTGACCACCACGGCAACAGGTATTCACCCCTCCACTTT.

The chain employs TRBV12-5 and TRBJ2-7, with 8 bases lining up with TRBD1. The germline V gene encodes CDR1 LGHNT and CDR2 FRNRAP. There are 15 residues in the CDR3. V lost 6 bases to trimming and J lost 2 bases; unmatched junction nucleotides: 9. CDR3 nucleotide sequence: TGTGCTAGTGGGAACGGGACAGGACTCACCTACGAGCAGTACTTC. It codes for CASGNGTGLTYEQYF.

Turning to this clone: Mismatch with germline at one junction end may stem from a read error. The chain is built from TRBV12-5 and TRBJ1-4; TRBD1 matches 8 bases. The length of the CDR3 is 15 residues. Germline V lookup: CDR1 LGHNT, CDR2 FRNRAP. CDR3 nucleotide sequence: TGTGCTAGTGGTTTCCCCCCTGGACAGGGATCGCGTTCGGTTTTT. Translated: CASGFPPGQGSRSVF.

Only one count was recorded for this clone. V gene TRBV7-9 combines with J gene TRBJ2-7, with no clear D. The germline V gene encodes CDR1 SEHNR and CDR2 FQNEAQ (reference sequence). CDR3 length: 12 residues. V was pared by 5 bases and J by 8 bases, with 13 bases between. The CDR3 coding sequence is TGTGCCAGCAGCGCCGCCAATCGCCAGCAGTACTTC. This sequence encodes CASSAANRQQYF.

The sample holds one count of this clone. The V gene is TRBV13, the J gene TRBJ2-7; TRBD2 agrees at 11 bases. The CDR3 consists of 15 residues. After removal of 1 base from V and 3 bases from J, the junction contained 2 bases not matched to a gene. Germline V gene lookup returns CDR1 PRHDT and CDR2 FYEKMQ (reference sequence). Here the CDR3 DNA reads TGTGCCAGCAGCTTAGCTGGGACTAGCGGCTACGAGCAGTACTTC. Residues: CASSLAGTSGYEQYF.

The V call is TRBV12-1, the J call TRBJ1-6. TRBV12-1 is termed a pseudogene. This CDR3 has 22 residues. CDR3 amino acids: CASSLGRGTAPVKSSYNSPLHF. As DNA, the CDR3 is TGTGCCAGCAGCTTGGGACGGGGAACAGCTCCTGTAAAAAGCTCCTATAATTCACCCCTCCACTTT.

V and J are TRBV6-1 and TRBJ1-4; 8 nucleotides match TRBD1. The CDR3 loop spans 15 amino acids. V gave up 4 bases and J gave up 5 bases; unmatched junction bases: 6. In germline, CDR1 is MNHNS, CDR2 SASEGT. The CDR3 DNA reads as TGTGCCAGCAGTGCGAACAGGGGGGTAAATGAAAAACTGTTTTTT. Translated, it gives CASSANRGVNEKLFF.

Note on this clone: The sample holds other DNA sequences that translate to the same CDR3. The J gene is TRBJ2-5, the V gene TRBV7-9; 10 nucleotides line up with TRBD1. Germline V gene data show CDR1 as SEHNR and CDR2 as FQNEAQ (reference sequence). The CDR3 consists of 15 residues. Losses at the gene ends were 3 bases for V and 4 bases for J; bases not matched to a gene: 5. The CDR3 reads CASSLGDRGLETQYF. The CDR3 DNA follows: TGTGCCAGCAGCTTGGGGGACAGGGGTTTAGAGACCCAGTACTTC.

This chain uses TRBV7-3 with TRBJ2-5; TRBD1 is a possible D gene (6 bases). Germline CDR1 and CDR2: SGHTA and FQGTGA. The CDR3 covers 17 residues. V lost 2 bases to trimming and J lost 5 bases, with 21 bases between them. This CDR3 reads CASSLGGGTLRGETQYF. CDR3 coding DNA: TGTGCCAGCAGCTTAGGTGGGGGCACGCTAAGAGGGGAGACCCAGTACTTC.

This chain links TRBV4-1 with TRBJ2-1; tentatively, D is TRBD1 (5 bases). CDR3 length equals 19 residues. The germline V and J ends were trimmed by 1 base and 1 base, with 20 bases remaining between them. CDR1 is MGHRA, CDR2 YSYEKL, per germline. The CDR3 DNA follows: TGCGCCAGCAGCCAAGGTGAGCGTAAGGGGCCTGGTTCCTACAATGAGCAGTTCTTC. This encodes CASSQGERKGPGSYNEQFF.

The chain links TRBV7-8 to TRBJ2-5, with 10 bases that match TRBD2. Germline V gene sequence: CDR1 SGHVS, CDR2 FQNEAQ. This CDR3 region has 15 residues. With V trimmed by 5 bases and J by 5 bases, 8 bases remained unmatched. Written as DNA, the CDR3 is TGTGCCAGCAGCCTGAGCGGGAGGGCCGGGGAGACCCAGTACTTC. Translating gives CASSLSGRAGETQYF.